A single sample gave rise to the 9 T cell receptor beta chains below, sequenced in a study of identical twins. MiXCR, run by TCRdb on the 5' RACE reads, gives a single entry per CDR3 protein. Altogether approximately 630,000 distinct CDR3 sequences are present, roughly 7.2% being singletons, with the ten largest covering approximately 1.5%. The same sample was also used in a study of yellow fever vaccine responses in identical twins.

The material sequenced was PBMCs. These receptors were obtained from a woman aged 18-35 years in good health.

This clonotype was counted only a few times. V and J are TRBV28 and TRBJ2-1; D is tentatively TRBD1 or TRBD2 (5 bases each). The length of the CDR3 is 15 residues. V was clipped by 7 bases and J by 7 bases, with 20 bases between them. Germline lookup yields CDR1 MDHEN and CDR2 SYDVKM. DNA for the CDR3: TGTGCCAGCACCTTACCCGCGGGCAGGGCAAATGAGCAGTTCTTC. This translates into CASTLPAGRANEQFF.

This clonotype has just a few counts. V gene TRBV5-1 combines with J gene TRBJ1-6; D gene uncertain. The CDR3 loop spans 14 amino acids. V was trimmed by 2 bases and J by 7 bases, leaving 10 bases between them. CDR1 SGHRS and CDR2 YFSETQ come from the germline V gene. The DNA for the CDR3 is TGCGCCAGCAGCTTTGCTTTGAGGAATTCACCCCTCCACTTT. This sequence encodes CASSFALRNSPLHF. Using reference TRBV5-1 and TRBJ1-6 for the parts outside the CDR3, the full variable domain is KAGVTQTPRYLIKTRGQQVTLSCSPISGHRSVSWYQQTPGQGLQFLFEYFSETQRNKGNFPGRFSGRQFSNSRSEMNVSTLELGDSALYLCASSFALRNSPLHFGNGTRLTVT.

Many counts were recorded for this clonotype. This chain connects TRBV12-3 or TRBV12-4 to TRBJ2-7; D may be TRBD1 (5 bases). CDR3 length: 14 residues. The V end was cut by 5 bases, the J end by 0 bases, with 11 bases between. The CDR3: CASSNDSSSYEQYF. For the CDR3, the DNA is TGTGCCAGCAGTAATGACAGTAGCTCCTACGAGCAGTACTTC.

In DNA, the CDR3 is TGTGCCAGTCACGATGGGGTTAGCGGGACGTCGTCCTACAATGAGCAGTTCTTC. Amino acid sequence: CASHDGVSGTSSYNEQFF. This rearrangement joins TRBV11-2 to TRBJ2-1; 8 positions agree with TRBD2. The CDR3 is made up of 18 amino acids. V gave up 9 bases and J gave up 1 base; unmatched junction bases: 17. Germline V gene lookup returns CDR1 SGHAT and CDR2 FQNNGV.

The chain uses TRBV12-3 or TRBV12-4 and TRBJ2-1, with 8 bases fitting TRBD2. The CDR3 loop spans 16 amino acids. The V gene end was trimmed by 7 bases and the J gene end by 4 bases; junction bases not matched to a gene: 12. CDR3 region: CASTPSSGLEYNEQFF. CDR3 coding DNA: TGTGCCAGCACCCCTTCTAGCGGGCTAGAATACAATGAGCAGTTCTTC.

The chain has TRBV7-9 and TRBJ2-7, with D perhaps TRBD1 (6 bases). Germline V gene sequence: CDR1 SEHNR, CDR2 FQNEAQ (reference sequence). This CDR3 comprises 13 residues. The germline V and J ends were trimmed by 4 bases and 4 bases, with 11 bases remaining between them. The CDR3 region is CASSSRTAYEQYF. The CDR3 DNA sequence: TGTGCCAGCAGCTCCAGGACAGCGTACGAGCAGTACTTC.

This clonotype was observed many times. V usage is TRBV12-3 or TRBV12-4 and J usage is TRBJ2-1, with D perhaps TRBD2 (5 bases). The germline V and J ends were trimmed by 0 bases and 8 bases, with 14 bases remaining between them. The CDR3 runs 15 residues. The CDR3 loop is CASSLALAKVYEQFF. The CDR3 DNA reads TGTGCCAGCAGTTTAGCCTTAGCGAAGGTTTATGAGCAGTTCTTC.

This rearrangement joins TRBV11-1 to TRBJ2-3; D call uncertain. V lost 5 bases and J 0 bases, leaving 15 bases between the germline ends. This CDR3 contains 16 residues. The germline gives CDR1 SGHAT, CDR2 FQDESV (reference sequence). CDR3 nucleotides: TGTGCCAGCAGCCCAGCAGAGCGTTTGAGCACAGATACGCAGTATTTT. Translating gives CASSPAERLSTDTQYF.

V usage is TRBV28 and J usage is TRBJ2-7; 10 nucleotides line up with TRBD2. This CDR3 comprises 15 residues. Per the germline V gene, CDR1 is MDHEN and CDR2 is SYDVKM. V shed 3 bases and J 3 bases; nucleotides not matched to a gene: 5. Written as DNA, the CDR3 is TGTGCCAGCAGTTTGCCTAGCGGGAGAAGCTACGAGCAGTACTTC. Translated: CASSLPSGRSYEQYF.